This TCR beta chain came from a study of glioma-infiltrating T cells after dendritic cell vaccination. Findings of the study overall: TCR clonality showed no direct relationship with survival. Complete blood and tumor specimen sets were limited to few patients.

Concerning this clone itself: Its cognate antigen is unknown.

Noted time point: after dendritic cell vaccination, including at tumor progression/relapse. PBMC were collected before vaccination, two weeks after the third vaccination, and at progression. Germline-derived CDR1 and CDR2 are SGHDT and YYEEEE. CDR3 length equals 15 residues. Deletions cut 2 bases from V and 5 bases from J, with 16 bases between. Sequencing used immunoSEQ multiplex PCR; TCRdb keeps in-frame clones, though not all of them. This repertoire shows 20,000 or so clones, over 85% found once; its top ten account for just under 3%. This clonotype originated in a human donor with glioblastoma. The sample was blood, taken after dendritic cell vaccination. This rearrangement joins TRBV5-6 to TRBJ1-1; tentative D call: TRBD1 (5 bases). In nucleotides, the CDR3 is TGTGCCAGCAGCTTAAATGGGGGGGTGGGGACTGAAGCTTTCTTT. Translation: CASSLNGGVGTEAFF.